The clone carrying this T cell receptor beta chain has only a few counts. No antigen is known for it. The sample is drawn from a study of CD8 T cells in ankylosing spondylitis. Study outcomes and limitations: Made up of eight or nine highly homologous variants, a TCR beta motif appeared characteristic of ankylosing spondylitis blood. In reactive arthritis synovial fluid and blood, some motif variants had been reported before.

The germline CDR1 and CDR2 sequences are LGHNA and YNFKEQ. The CDR3 contains 15 residues. The V gene end was trimmed by 0 bases and the J gene end by 2 bases; junction bases not matched to a gene: 3. TCRdb passed the 5' RACE reads through MiXCR, listing each CDR3 protein once. The top ten hold approximately 0.93% of the sample, which has 400,000 to 450,000 distinct CDR3 sequences, over 15% seen once. Sample: blood, either unsorted or a sorted T cell fraction (not recorded which). This sequence joins TRBV4-2 and TRBJ2-7; 8 nucleotides line up with TRBD2. This clonotype was sampled from a male donor with ankylosing spondylitis. The CDR3 loop is CASSQETSGTYEQYF. CDR3 nucleotides: TGTGCCAGCAGCCAAGAAACTAGCGGAACCTACGAGCAGTACTTC.